The clone carrying this T cell receptor beta chain was detected many times. What it binds is not known. The time point here: pre-sensitization, week 0. The sample's treatment: therapeutic diphenylcyclopropenone sensitization with weekly scalp DPC. The data were obtained in a study of human T cells and chemical hapten exposure. Trimming removed 5 bases from V and 5 bases from J, with 20 bases in between. CDR1 is SGHKS and CDR2 is YYEKEE in the germline V gene (reference sequence). The CDR3 length is 16 residues. Study-level results: PT1 expanded TCR counts correlated positively with patch test score.

MiXCR was run by TCRdb on the RACE reads, yielding one entry per CDR3 protein. Of about 40,000 distinct CDR3 sequences listed, about 10% are singletons. Source: whole blood, taken in connection with sensitization to the hapten diphenylcyclopropenone (DPC). The source of this sequence is a man aged 25-45 years with alopecia areata. Some clones in this sample may be carry-over from other donors' samples. V gene TRBV5-5 combines with J gene TRBJ2-4, with a tentative D call TRBD1 (6 bases). The CDR3 spells CASSSNRDKKQNIQYF. The CDR3 nucleotides read TGTGCCAGCAGTTCGAACCGGGACAAAAAACAAAACATTCAGTACTTC.